This T cell receptor (beta chain) was profiled in a study of blood T cell repertoires in COVID-19. Study details: COVID-19 samples collected from the United States, Italy and Spain covered acute and convalescent phases. Sources were T cells, B-cell-depleted T cells, or PBMCs; the material itself was cDNA or gDNA.

The CDR3 has 14 residues. V gave up 2 bases and J gave up 7 bases; unmatched junction bases: 5. The germline gives CDR1 MNHEY, CDR2 SMNVEV (reference sequence). Study processing details: Amplified reference gene primers provided the basis for estimating nucleated cell counts. The table came from immunoSEQ multiplex PCR; TCRdb's copy has only in-frame clones and leaves some out. The D gene and trimming were derived from the DNA, and the V and J assignments and clone size from that table. The table shows more than 200,000 clones, with less than 90% occurring only once. The sequence was obtained from a man aged 30-40 years with active or convalescent COVID-19. The sequenced sample was peripheral blood. The chain combines TRBV27 with TRBJ1-5; 7 bases align to TRBD1. For the CDR3, the DNA is TGTGCCAGCAGTTTAACGACAGGGAGCCAGCCCCAGCATTTT. Protein product: CASSLTTGSQPQHF.